The rows below give T cell receptor beta chains drawn from one sample of a study of read filtering for tumor transcriptome and immune sequencing. TCRdb re-analysed the reads in MiXCR, keeping a single row per CDR3 protein. This sample carries roughly 130,000 distinct CDR3 sequences, 10% to 15% of them seen once, and the ten largest clones take 8% to 13%. Material: a population of CD138-negative cells sorted from bone marrow. Source of these receptors: a donor aged 40 or older with multiple myeloma. Each CDR3 is given with its conserved first and last residue. A D gene is named only where the DNA matches it firmly. Clone size is not always given. Where it is, it says once, few, many or a class for expanded clones.

clone size,D gene,V gene,J gene,CDR3 DNA,CDR3 protein
many,TRBD2,TRBV20-1,TRBJ2-6,TGCAGTGCTAGAGTCAGCGGGAGGGCCTATGGGGCCAACGTCCTGACTTTC,CSARVSGRAYGANVLTF
many,NA,TRBV11-2,TRBJ2-1,TGTGCCAGCAGCTTAGTCGGGCCGTCGAATGAGCAGTTCTTC,CASSLVGPSNEQFF
many,NA,TRBV20-1,TRBJ2-7,TGCAGTGCCCTTAGATTTGATGTCGAGCAGTACTTC,CSALRFDVEQYF
many,NA,TRBV4-2,TRBJ2-3,TGTGCCAGCAGCCAAATACTGACGGACTTTTACACAGATACGCAGTATTTT,CASSQILTDFYTDTQYF
many,NA,TRBV10-2,TRBJ1-6,TGCGCCAGCAAGATTGGATCCTATAATTCACCCCTCCACTTT,CASKIGSYNSPLHF
many,TRBD1,TRBV5-1,TRBJ1-1,TGCGCCAGCAGCTTGGACAGGGGCGCTGAAGCTTTCTTT,CASSLDRGAEAFF
NA,TRBD1,TRBV14,TRBJ2-7,TGTGCCAGCAGCCAACTCGGGACAGGGGGATCACAGTACTTC,CASSQLGTGGSQYF
many,NA,TRBV12-3/TRBV12-4,TRBJ2-1,TGTGCCAGCAGCCCCCCCGGGCAGATATACAATGAGCAGTTCTTC,CASSPPGQIYNEQFF
few,TRBD1,TRBV6-6,TRBJ2-1,TGTGCCGGCAGTTACAGTCCGACAGGGGACGGTGAGCAGTTCTTC,CAGSYSPTGDGEQFF
few,NA,TRBV7-2,TRBJ1-5,TGTGCCAGCAGCTTATGGGCGGGGAATCAGCCCCAGCATTTT,CASSLWAGNQPQHF
NA,NA,TRBV3-1,TRBJ1-1,TGTGCCAGCAGCCAAGATTCGGGTGAAGCTTTCTTT,CASSQDSGEAFF
many,TRBD1,TRBV7-2,TRBJ2-4,TGTGCCAGCAGCTCGAAGGGACAGGGCGACAAAAACATTCAGTACTTC,CASSSKGQGDKNIQYF
many,TRBD1,TRBV6-1,TRBJ2-6,TGTGCCAGCAGTGGCCGGGACAGGGGGCCCCCTGGGGCCAACGTCCTGACTTTC,CASSGRDRGPPGANVLTF
many,TRBD2,TRBV2,TRBJ2-1,TGTGCCAGCAGAACCGGACTAGCGGGGTGGAATGAGCAGTTCTTC,CASRTGLAGWNEQFF
many,TRBD1,TRBV2,TRBJ2-2,TGTGCCAGCAGTCGACAGGGGGGGCTCGCGAACACCGGGGAGCTGTTTTTT,CASSRQGGLANTGELFF
few,NA,TRBV28,TRBJ2-5,TGTGCCAGCAGTTTAGGTGGGTCAGGTGATGAGACCAAGTACTTC,CASSLGGSGDETKYF
NA,NA,TRBV7-8,TRBJ2-5,TGTGCCGGGCCTCCTGAGGGGGACTTC,CAGPPEGDF
many,NA,TRBV29-1,TRBJ2-5,TGCAGCGTTGAAGATGGAGAGACCCAGTACTTC,CSVEDGETQYF
NA,NA,TRBV28,TRBJ1-3,TGTGCCAGCATGACACTGAGCTCTGGAAACACCATATATTTT,CASMTLSSGNTIYF
many,NA,TRBV30,TRBJ2-5,TGTGCCTGGTCCACTGACTACCTCGGGACCCAGTACTTC,CAWSTDYLGTQYF
many,NA,TRBV3-1,TRBJ2-1,TGTGCCAGCAGCCAAGACCCCAACGGGAGTCGCTACAATGAGCAGTTCTTC,CASSQDPNGSRYNEQFF
many,NA,TRBV20-1,TRBJ2-1,TGCAGTGCTAGGGGTGGTGTCGCCTCTCAGGATGAGCAGTTCTTC,CSARGGVASQDEQFF
many,TRBD1,TRBV29-1,TRBJ2-5,TGCAGCGTTGCCGGGACAGGGGGCCCCCAGTACTTC,CSVAGTGGPQYF
many,NA,TRBV19,TRBJ2-2,TGTGCCAGCGACGGGACCACCGGGGAGCTGTTTTTT,CASDGTTGELFF
many,TRBD2,TRBV24-1,TRBJ2-1,TGTGCCACCAGTGAGCGGGGACTAGCGGTTGAGCAGTTCTTC,CATSERGLAVEQFF
many,NA,TRBV6-6,TRBJ2-1,TGTGCCAGCAGTTACGAAGCGGTTGGGGGAGCCCCTGAGCAGTTCTTC,CASSYEAVGGAPEQFF
many,TRBD1,TRBV6-5,TRBJ1-1,TGTGCCAGCAGTTACTCAGGACAGGACACTGAAGCTTTCTTT,CASSYSGQDTEAFF
many,NA,TRBV6-6,TRBJ1-1,TGTGCCAGCAGTGGGGGGGCAGGGTGGACTGAAGCTTTCTTT,CASSGGAGWTEAFF
many,NA,TRBV5-1,TRBJ2-6,TGCGCCAGCAGCTTGAACCCCAGCTCTGGGGCCAACGTCCTGACTTTC,CASSLNPSSGANVLTF
many,NA,TRBV30,TRBJ1-1,TGTGCCTGGAGTTCCCCCGTCCGGCACACTGAAGCTTTCTTT,CAWSSPVRHTEAFF
NA,NA,TRBV5-4,TRBJ2-5,TGTGCCAGCAGCTCGTCCCTAGGGATAGAGACCCAGTACTTC,CASSSSLGIETQYF
many,NA,TRBV3-1,TRBJ2-5,TGTGCCAGCAGCCGACCCCAAGAGACCCAGTACTTC,CASSRPQETQYF